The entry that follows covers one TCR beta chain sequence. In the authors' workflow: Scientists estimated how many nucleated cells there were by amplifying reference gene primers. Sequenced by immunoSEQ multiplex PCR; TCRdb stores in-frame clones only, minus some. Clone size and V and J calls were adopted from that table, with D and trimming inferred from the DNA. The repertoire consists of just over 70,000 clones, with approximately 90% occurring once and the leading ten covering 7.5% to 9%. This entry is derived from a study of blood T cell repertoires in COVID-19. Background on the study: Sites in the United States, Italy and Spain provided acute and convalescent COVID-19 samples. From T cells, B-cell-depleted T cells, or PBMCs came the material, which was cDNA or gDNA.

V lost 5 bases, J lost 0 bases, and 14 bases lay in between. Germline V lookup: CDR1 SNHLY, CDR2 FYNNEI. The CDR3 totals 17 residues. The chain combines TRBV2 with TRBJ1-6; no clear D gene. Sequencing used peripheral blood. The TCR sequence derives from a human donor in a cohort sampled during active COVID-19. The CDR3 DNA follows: TGTGCCAGCAGTCCAACTTTACGAAGCTCCTATAATTCACCCCTCCACTTT. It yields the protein CASSPTLRSSYNSPLHF. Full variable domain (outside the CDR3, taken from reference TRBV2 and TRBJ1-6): EPEVTQTPSHQVTQMGQEVILRCVPISNHLYFYWYRQILGQKVEFLVSFYNNEISEKSEIFDDQFSVERPDGSNFTLKIRSTKLEDSAMYFCASSPTLRSSYNSPLHFGNGTRLTVT.